This T cell receptor (beta chain) was identified during a study of cytomegalovirus exposure and HLA in healthy donors (dated by TCRdb to about 2017). At the level of the whole study: An earlier analysis of approximately 640 of the donors reported more than 250 Gb of sequence data and some 120 million unique TCR beta sequences from 150 million to 200 million T cells. Donor age, sex, ethnicity and CMV serostatus were collected together with the repertoire data. The study used immunosequencing to profile the T cell repertoires of approximately 630 subjects and linked those repertoires to cytomegalovirus serostatus. To predict cytomegalovirus infection status, the study brought together high-throughput TCR immunosequencing, statistical association of individual TCRs with disease status, and machine learning. A later genetic analysis used genome-wide SNP genotypes for 398 of the 666 donors, treating that subset as a discovery cohort. An early release covering about 600 HLA-typed donors comprised 250 to 350 gigabases of sequencing data and roughly 86 million unique TCR sequences. Along with the roughly 670-subject first cohort, a separate validation cohort of 120 different subjects was used. Typing coverage differed by locus: A, B, C, DRB1 and DQB1 were typed in roughly 620-630 donors, DQA1 in 522, DPA1 in around 600, and DPB1 in 472. Among some 410 genotyped donors of the cohort, an average of about 240,000 unique TCR beta nucleotide sequences was sequenced per donor, of which about 18% were non-productive. Class I and class II HLA loci were covered by the typing at four-digit resolution. An earlier analysis of 587 of the donors used high-throughput TCR beta sequencing to judge whether each TCR beta V gene segment behaved as functional or pseudogenic. Every discovery cohort repertoire had been produced on one sequencing platform. The study aimed to test whether signatures of past pathogen exposure could be identified by cataloging public T cell receptors. A later analysis re-examined previously published TCR beta repertoires from more than 600 donors and added high-resolution HLA genotyping to investigate patterns of TCR occurrence. Of the 300 to 500 genotyped donors, approximately 80% were placed in the genetic ancestry cluster associated with self-reported Caucasian donors. Rather than using new phenotypic data, the later analysis identified candidate immune exposures from TCR beta sequences and from how often those sequences occurred across donors. Because of strong linkage in the cohort, roughly 5 DR-DQ haplotypes were treated as single units for association and clustering.

Libraries were built with the immunoSEQ multiplex PCR assay. For the multiplex PCR, a mixture combining 60 forward primers for TCR Vbeta segments and 13 reverse primers for TCR Jbeta segments was used. The CDR3 region of rearranged TCR beta genes was amplified from genomic DNA by a multiplex PCR assay. The amplified TCR beta libraries were sequenced on the Illumina HiSeq System as 87-base-pair reads. In the source study's methods: Across the roughly 670 repertoires, a later analysis counted approximately 83 million unique TCR beta chains, roughly 11 million of which were shared by at least two donors. Raw reads were error-corrected and collapsed into unique sequences with a nearest-neighbor algorithm that merged closely related sequences to remove PCR and sequencing errors. V, D and J gene segments were assigned by aligning CDR3 sequences to IMGT reference sequences. For a sequence to be retained, a match of at least six nucleotides to both a V gene segment and a J gene segment was required. Rearrangements were called productive when the CDR3 lacked stop codons and stayed in frame with V and J; all others were non-productive. Following IMGT convention, CDR3 was defined as the stretch from the second conserved V-encoded cysteine to the conserved J-encoded phenylalanine. The earlier analysis of 550 to 650 of the donors excluded any sequence lacking an unambiguous match to a single V gene segment. In an earlier analysis of about 590 of the donors, a V segment was called functional when productive rearrangements were above 56.7%, and segregating when the standard deviation between donors exceeded 5%. A statistical classification framework was developed to diagnose cytomegalovirus status using the catalog of TCR beta chain sequences. In a later analysis, TCR nucleotide sequences were compared against IMGT/GENE-DB human TR gene sequences so that V and J genes could be assigned. A later analysis assigned CDR3 sequences and most-parsimonious VDJ recombination scenarios with the TCRdist pipeline. A later analysis defined each TCR beta chain by its CDR3 amino acid sequence plus V-gene family, and excluded reads lacking a unique V-gene family. As a way to deal with suspected cross-contamination and a sequencing artifact, a later analysis dropped 450 to 700 nucleotide sequences that were highly shared and had low generation probability. For each public chain, a later analysis derived a clonal expansion index from normalized ranks of inferred template counts within each repertoire. In a later analysis, generation probabilities were computed using a VDJ recombination model fitted to out-of-frame rearrangements, and the results were checked against IGoR. In a later analysis, hypergeometric tests were used to score TCR-TCR, TCR-HLA and TCR-CMV co-occurrence, with a repertoire-size bias correction applied to TCR pairs. False discovery rates were estimated in a later analysis by permuting HLA or CMV assignments 20 times. In a later analysis, co-occurring TCRs were grouped using DBSCAN, with TCRdist sequence similarity added in when clustering inside HLA-allele-positive subsets. Repertoires with fewer than 30,000 or more than 120,000 public chains were left out of co-occurrence clustering, as were several repertoires with anomalous nucleotide sharing. The clones in this table, taken by TCRdb from immuneACCESS, are in-frame only. Not every clone is retained; where verified, under half of the shortfall comes from an unresolved V gene, and the cause of the rest is unknown. The V and J calls and clone size were taken over from that table, and D and trimming were inferred from the DNA. This sample is represented by some 110,000 clones; roughly 81% of them were singletons. Together, the top ten hold approximately 1% of the sample.

V is reduced by 1 base and J by 6 bases, leaving a spacing of 14 bases between them. CDR1 SGHRS and CDR2 YFSETQ were looked up in the germline V gene. From its cysteine to its phenylalanine, the CDR3 spans 15 amino acids. This entry keeps only the CDR3 DNA: 45 bases, framed from base 1. Results and caveats for the whole study, not just this receptor: This cohort had only TCR beta chains sequenced, and the lack of alpha or paired-chain data limited which features could be detected. Linkage disequilibrium might explain the correlated functional status among segregating V segments, but an unknown experimental factor could not be ruled out. A further reported finding was that TCR beta sequences accurately predicted the HLA-A and HLA-B alleles for most subjects in the first cohort. The study gave a list of 150 to 200 TCR beta chains associated with cytomegalovirus. In a later analysis, the rate of TCR association differed among HLA loci, with DRB1 alleles having the most associated TCRs and HLA-C alleles having the fewest. V-gene and J-gene trimming of TCR beta chains was associated with a missense DCLRE1C variant in a later genetic analysis, and the association was replicated in an independent cohort. Roughly uniform sequencing depth across donors was assumed in presence/absence analyses, although this assumption may not hold. According to the authors, the approach could potentially be generalized to other disease states and immunological phenotypes. The classifier was reported to diagnose cytomegalovirus status with high specificity and sensitivity in both the original and validation cohorts. In a later analysis, most CMV-associated TCR beta chains were found to appear HLA-restricted, with HLA associations seemingly driven largely by CMV exposure. Because counts were too low, about 18 rarely observed V segments, including chromosome 9 orphons, were excluded from the earlier analysis of several hundred of the donors. A cluster of highly shared sequence variants was judged likely to be a technical artifact of the sequencing pipeline. Some IMGT-functional V segments, including TRBV6-2 and TRBV6-3, could not be told apart with the 87-base-pair reads, so those segments were excluded. Because HLA typing was unavailable for some donors at each locus, only the typed subset was used in association tests. A later genetic analysis reported fewer N-insertions in productive TCRs among donors in an Asian-associated ancestry cluster than the roughly 670-donor mean. In a later analysis, HLA-associated TCR beta chains showed more clonal expansion and lower generation probabilities than non-associated chains that were equally common. In a later analysis, more than 15,000 TCR beta sequences were associated with specific HLA alleles at a false discovery rate of 0.05. A later analysis reported that several top co-occurrence clusters appeared linked to parvovirus B19, influenza, CMV and Epstein-Barr virus. Most TCR sequences were observed very rarely across donors, whereas some public TCRs were present in many individuals. When HLA alleles, especially DR and DQ, strongly co-occurred, attributing TCR associations to individual alleles was difficult. Three of the identified cytomegalovirus-associated TCR beta chains were confirmed in vitro to be specific for cytomegalovirus antigens. Broadly in line with IMGT annotations, most TCR beta V segments showed up in productive rearrangements about 87% or about 30% of the time in an earlier analysis of under 700 of the donors. For the cohort, immune exposure information was limited to CMV serostatus.

Note on this clone: Its antigen has not been determined. Per-base qualities were not stored, and no clone one base away is much larger.

The cohort consisted of 600 to 750 healthy bone marrow donors. At the time of sampling, all cohort members were nominally healthy, though unrecorded immune exposures were likely present. The donor was CMV seronegative and was included in the group of over 300 seronegative cohort members. Every donor gave a peripheral blood sample, and the peripheral blood mononuclear cells from that sample were used for TCR beta sequencing. The Qiagen DNeasy Blood Extraction Kit was used to extract genomic DNA from the blood cell samples. Input material: PBMCs. The chain uses TRBV5-1 and TRBJ1-3; TRBD1 is a possible D gene, resting on 5 matching bases. This receptor was taken from a woman in her thirties in good health and CMV-seronegative. The CDR3 region: CASSLWQGASNTIYF. The sequenced DNA: TGCGCCAGCAGCTTGTGGCAGGGCGCCTCAAACACCATATATTTT.